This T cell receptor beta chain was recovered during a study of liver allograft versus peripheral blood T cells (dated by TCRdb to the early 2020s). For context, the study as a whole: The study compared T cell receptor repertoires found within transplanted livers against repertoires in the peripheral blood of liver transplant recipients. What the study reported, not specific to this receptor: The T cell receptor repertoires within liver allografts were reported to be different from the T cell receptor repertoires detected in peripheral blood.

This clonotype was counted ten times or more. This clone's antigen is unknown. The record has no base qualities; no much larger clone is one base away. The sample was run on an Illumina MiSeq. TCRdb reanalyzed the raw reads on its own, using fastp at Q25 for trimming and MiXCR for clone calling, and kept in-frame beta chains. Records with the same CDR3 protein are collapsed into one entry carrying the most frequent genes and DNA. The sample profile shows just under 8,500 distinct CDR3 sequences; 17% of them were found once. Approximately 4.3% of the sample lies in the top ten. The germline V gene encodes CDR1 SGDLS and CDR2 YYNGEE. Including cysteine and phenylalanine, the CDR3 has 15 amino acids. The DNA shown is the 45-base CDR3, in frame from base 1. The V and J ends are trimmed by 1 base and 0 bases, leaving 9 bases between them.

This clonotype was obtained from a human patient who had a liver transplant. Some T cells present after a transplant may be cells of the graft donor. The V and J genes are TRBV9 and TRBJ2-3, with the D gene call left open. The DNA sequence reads TGTGCCAGCAGCGTATGGCGGAGTAGCACAGATACGCAGTATTTT. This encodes CASSVWRSSTDTQYF.